The clone carrying this TCR beta chain occurred many times. Produced via immunoSEQ multiplex PCR; TCRdb's table is partial and in-frame only. The top ten clones hold 12% of a sample with about 500,000 clones, roughly three quarters of them seen once. This sample was taken from a study of shared clonotypes between healthy human individuals. J was trimmed by 0 bases and V by 6 bases; bases with no gene match: 14. The V gene's germline CDR1 is ENHRY and CDR2 SYGVKD. This CDR3 is 18 amino acids long. The TCR originated in a woman in her 40s in good health. Some clones in this sample may be carry-over from other donors' samples. Sequences were obtained from PBMCs. The chain carries TRBV10-3 and TRBJ1-5, with 7 nucleotides matching TRBD1. The CDR3 DNA reads as TGTGCCATCAGCCCGGACAGGCGCGCCTCTTATAGCAATCAGCCCCAGCATTTT. Its translation: CAISPDRRASYSNQPQHF.